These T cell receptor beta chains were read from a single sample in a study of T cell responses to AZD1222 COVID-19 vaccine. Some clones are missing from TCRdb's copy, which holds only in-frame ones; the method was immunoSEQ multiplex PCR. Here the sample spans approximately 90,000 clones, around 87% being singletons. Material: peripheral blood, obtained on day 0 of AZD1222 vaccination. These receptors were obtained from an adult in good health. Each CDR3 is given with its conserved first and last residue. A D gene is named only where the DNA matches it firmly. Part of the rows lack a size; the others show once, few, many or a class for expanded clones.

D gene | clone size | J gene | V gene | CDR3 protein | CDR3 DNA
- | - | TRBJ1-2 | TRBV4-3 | CASSQDFGQSNYGYTF | TGCGCCAGCAGCCAAGATTTCGGACAGTCAAACTATGGCTACACCTTC
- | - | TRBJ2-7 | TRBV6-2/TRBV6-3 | CASSLDTGLEQYF | TGTGCCAGCAGTTTAGACACGGGCCTCGAGCAGTACTTC
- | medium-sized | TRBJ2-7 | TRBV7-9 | CASSSPRYGGFYEQYF | TGTGCCAGCAGCTCCCCCCGATATGGGGGCTTTTACGAGCAGTACTTC
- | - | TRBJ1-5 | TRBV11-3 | CASSFKGRQPQHF | TGTGCCAGCAGCTTTAAAGGCCGCCAGCCCCAGCATTTT
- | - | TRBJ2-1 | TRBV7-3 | CASSLGGSGVNEQFF | TGTGCCAGCAGCTTAGGGGGTTCAGGGGTCAATGAGCAGTTCTTC
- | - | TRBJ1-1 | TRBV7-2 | CASSSSGGNTEAFF | TGTGCCAGCAGCTCGTCTGGGGGGAACACTGAAGCTTTCTTT
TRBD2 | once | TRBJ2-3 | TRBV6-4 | CASSDSRGNTDTQYF | TGTGCCAGCAGTGACTCGCGGGGGAACACAGATACGCAGTATTTT
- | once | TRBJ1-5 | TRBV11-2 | CASSLDPGVQPQHF | TGTGCCAGCAGCTTAGATCCAGGGGTCCAGCCCCAGCATTTT
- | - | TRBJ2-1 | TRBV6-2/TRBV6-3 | CASSYTELFSEQFF | TGTGCCAGCAGTTACACCGAATTATTCTCTGAGCAGTTCTTC
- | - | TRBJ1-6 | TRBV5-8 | CASRAGGGFSNSPLHF | TGTGCCAGCAGAGCCGGCGGGGGTTTTTCCAATTCACCCCTCCACTTT
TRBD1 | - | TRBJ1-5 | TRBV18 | CASSPHPPGQGGQPQHF | TGTGCCAGCTCACCACACCCTCCGGGACAGGGGGGTCAGCCCCAGCATTTT
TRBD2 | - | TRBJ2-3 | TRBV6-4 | CASSALAGGGTDTQYF | TGTGCCAGCAGTGCCTTAGCGGGGGGGGGCACAGATACGCAGTATTTT
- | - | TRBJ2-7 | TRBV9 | CASSATGYEQYF | TGTGCCAGCAGCGCTACGGGCTACGAGCAGTACTTC
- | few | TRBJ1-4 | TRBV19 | CASSIGRNEKLFF | TGTGCCAGTAGTATTGGGCGAAATGAAAAACTGTTTTTT
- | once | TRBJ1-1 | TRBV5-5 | CASSLAFANTEAFF | TGTGCCAGCAGCTTGGCTTTCGCGAACACTGAAGCTTTCTTT
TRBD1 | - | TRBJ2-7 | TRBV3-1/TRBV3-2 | CASSPPGDRAYEQYF | TGTGCCAGCAGCCCACCGGGGGACAGGGCCTACGAGCAGTACTTC
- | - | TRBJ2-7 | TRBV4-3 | CASSSRQGNEQYF | TGCGCCAGCAGCTCCCGGCAGGGCAACGAGCAGTACTTC
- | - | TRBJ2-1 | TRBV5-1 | CASSLGENEQFF | TGCGCCAGCAGCTTGGGGGAGAATGAGCAGTTCTTC
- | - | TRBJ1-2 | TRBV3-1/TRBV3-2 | CASSQWSNYGYTF | TGTGCCAGCAGCCAATGGTCTAACTATGGCTACACCTTC
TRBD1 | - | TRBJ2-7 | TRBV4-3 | CASSQDRQGAREQYF | TGCGCCAGCAGCCAAGATAGACAGGGGGCCCGCGAGCAGTACTTC
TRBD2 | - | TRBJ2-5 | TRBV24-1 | CATSDLTAGGKETQYF | TGTGCCACCAGTGATTTGACAGCGGGGGGAAAAGAGACCCAGTACTTC
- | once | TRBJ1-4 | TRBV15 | CATSRVVGATNEKLFF | TGTGCCACCAGCAGAGTGGTTGGTGCAACTAATGAAAAACTGTTTTTT
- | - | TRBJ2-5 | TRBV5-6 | CASSLKLAGQETQYF | TGTGCCAGCAGCTTAAAGCTGGCCGGCCAAGAGACCCAGTACTTC
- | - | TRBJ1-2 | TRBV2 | CASLRGKVYGYTF | TGTGCCAGCCTTAGGGGGAAAGTCTATGGCTACACCTTC
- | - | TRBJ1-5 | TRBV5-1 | CASSVDGESNQPQHF | TGCGCCAGCAGCGTTGACGGGGAGAGCAATCAGCCCCAGCATTTT
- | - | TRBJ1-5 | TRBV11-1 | CASSSGRAEDQPQHF | TGTGCCAGCAGCTCCGGCCGGGCCGAGGATCAGCCCCAGCATTTT
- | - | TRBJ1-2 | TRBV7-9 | CASSLRGLNYGYTF | TGTGCCAGCAGCTTAAGGGGATTAAACTATGGCTACACCTTC